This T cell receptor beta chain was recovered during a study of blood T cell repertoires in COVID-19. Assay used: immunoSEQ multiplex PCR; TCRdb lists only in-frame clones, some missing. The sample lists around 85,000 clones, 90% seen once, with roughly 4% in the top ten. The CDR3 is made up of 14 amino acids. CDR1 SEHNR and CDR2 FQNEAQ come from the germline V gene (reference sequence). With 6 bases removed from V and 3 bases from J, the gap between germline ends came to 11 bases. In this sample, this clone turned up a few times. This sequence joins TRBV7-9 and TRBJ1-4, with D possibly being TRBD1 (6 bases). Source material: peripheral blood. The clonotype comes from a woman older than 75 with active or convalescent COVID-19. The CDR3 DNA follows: TGTGCCAGCAGAAGCAGGGGAGCTAATGAAAAACTGTTTTTT. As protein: CASRSRGANEKLFF.